This section outlines one T cell receptor (beta chain) sequence together with its context. Its matching antigen is unknown. This entry comes from a study of OX40 agonist ivuxolimab in advanced cancers. Study findings and constraints: Patients who responded partially at 0.1-3.0 mg/kg showed clonal expansion ranking among the lowest.

Repertoires were generated with immunoSEQ multiplex PCR, while TCRdb's copy carries only in-frame clones and drops some. The sample yields some 50,000 clones, approximately 88% seen once. V lost 5 bases and J lost 5, with 3 bases in between. The V gene's germline CDR1 is LGHNT and CDR2 FRNRAP. The CDR3 runs 10 residues. The source material was CD4+ or CD8+ T cells sorted from blood, sampled in a trial of the OX40 agonist ivuxolimab. This clonotype was obtained from an adult with an advanced solid tumor such as melanoma, head and neck, liver or kidney cancer. The rearrangement joins TRBV12-5 to TRBJ2-5; D gene unclear. In DNA form, the CDR3 reads TGTGCTAGTGGTGGGGAGACCCAGTACTTC. Amino acid sequence: CASGGETQYF.